This T cell receptor beta chain is from a study of cytotoxic CD8 clonotypes in ibrutinib-treated CLL (dated by TCRdb to the early 2020s). General notes on the study: The cohort included around 16 treatment-naive and roughly 10 relapsed/refractory patients; 17 were IGHV unmutated. Responses were partial in approximately 24 patients and complete in 2; after median roughly 69 months follow-up, approximately 15 stayed in remission and some twelve progressed. Cryopreserved peripheral blood mononuclear cells were obtained prior to treatment, at the time of response, and at either disease progression or sustained remission. Every sample from remission and from progressive disease was obtained while the patients were still on ibrutinib. An average of 255,043 productive templates and about 100,000 productive rearrangements was obtained per sample. Longitudinal samples were obtainable from about 30% of the 86 participants in the trial. Response samples were taken after a median of roughly 12 months on treatment, ranging from about 6 to 36 months. General study outcomes and caveats: Baseline clonality was found to be higher than that of age-matched healthy donors and was strongly correlated with circulating CD8+ T-cell counts. Sustained-remission and progressing patients did not have matched sampling times, and lymph node repertoires were not examined. At ibrutinib response clonality went up, during sustained remission it held steady, and at progression it dropped back toward baseline. Public clonotypes were rare and either shrank or stayed stable during treatment, and the rise in clonality at ibrutinib response reflected expansion of private clonotypes.

This clone showed up just a few times. No antigen is known for it. Per-base qualities were not stored, and no clone one base away is much larger. For TCR beta library preparation, approximately 2.2 micrograms of genomic DNA were isolated from cryopreserved PBMCs. Longitudinal blood samples from CLL patients receiving ibrutinib monotherapy were subjected to high-throughput TCR beta sequencing. The patients took part in an open-label, single-center phase 2 trial of ibrutinib monotherapy. A MiSeq instrument was used for deep resolution sequencing, which targeted depths ranging from 1 in 1 million up to 1 in 200,000 T cells, with coverage averaging 10x for each clonotype. The immunoSEQ hsTCRB Kit was used to generate TCR beta libraries. In the authors' own workflow: ImmunoSEQ Data Assistant and ImmunoSEQ Analyzer were used for data analysis, and V, D and J genes were assigned according to IMGT definitions. Clonality, with values ranging from 0 to 1, was calculated as one minus the normalized Shannon entropy of productive rearrangement frequencies. Public clonotype analysis was restricted to overrepresented clonotypes comprising at least 0.05% of each patient's repertoire. About twelve repertoires from age-matched healthy donors, obtained from immuneACCESS, served as clonality controls. Held by TCRdb, this immuneACCESS table contains in-frame sequences only and omits some clones. Under half of the omission traces to an unresolved V gene where checked; the cause of the rest is unknown. From that table come the V and J calls and clone size; the DNA was used to work out D and trimming. The sample records fewer than 400,000 clones, over 60% of which are singletons. The ten largest account for roughly 6% of the sample.

The sequence was collected from a human donor with chronic lymphocytic leukemia. Source: PBMCs, taken after 36 months of ibrutinib treatment.

The sequenced DNA is TGTGCCATCAAGATGACGTACGGGGGCGGCTCGGATGAGCAGTTCTTC. The resulting protein is CAIKMTYGGGSDEQFF. The chain employs TRBV10-3 and TRBJ2-1, with the D gene tentatively TRBD1 or TRBD2, based on 6 matching bases in each. Reading the germline V gene gives CDR1 ENHRY and CDR2 SYGVKD. V gives up 7 bases and J gives up 8 bases, and the segment between their germline ends measures 24 bases. The cysteine opens and the phenylalanine closes a CDR3 of 16 amino acids. CDR3 DNA only is kept here, 48 bases in frame from base 1.